This T cell receptor (beta chain) was sequenced in a study of cytomegalovirus exposure and HLA in healthy donors. Study-level findings and limits: With DRB1 most and HLA-C fewest, TCR association rates differed between HLA loci in a later analysis.

The PCR made use of 60 Vbeta and 13 Jbeta primers. Libraries were prepared by immunoSEQ multiplex PCR; TCRdb keeps only in-frame clonotypes and omits some of them. This sample has approximately 74,000 clones, with around 75% found just once. The CDR3 is 16 residues long. V was cut by 2 bases and J by 4 bases, with 15 bases left in between. Germline values: CDR1 KGHSH, CDR2 LQKENI. Notes on this clone: Antigen unknown.

This receptor was obtained from a woman in her 40s in good health and CMV-seronegative. The J gene is TRBJ2-4, the V gene TRBV18; D is ambiguous. Sequencing used PBMCs. The CDR3 region is CASSPIESQIKNIQYF. Here the CDR3 DNA reads TGTGCCAGCTCACCAATTGAGTCACAGATAAAAAACATTCAGTACTTC. Complete variable domain (other parts from reference TRBV18 and TRBJ2-4): NAGVMQNPRHLVRRRGQEARLRCSPMKGHSHVYWYRQLPEEGLKFMVYLQKENIIDESGMPKERFSAEFPKEGPSILRIQQVVRGDSAAYFCASSPIESQIKNIQYFGAGTRLSVL.